The T cell receptor (beta chain) described here comes from a study of chronic HIV infection and antiretroviral therapy. This clonotype was recorded a few times. This CDR3 has 12 residues. Trimming took 7 bases from V and 3 from J; bases not matched to a gene: 4. Per the germline V gene, CDR1 is SQVTM and CDR2 is ANQGSEA. TCRdb reprocessed the 5' RACE reads with MiXCR, giving one entry per CDR3 protein. This sample has 40,000 or so distinct CDR3 sequences; roughly 8% occur once, and the top ten carry approximately 2.6%. This receptor was obtained from an adult who had HIV and had not received antiretroviral therapy, or was an uninfected healthy control (not recorded which). Sequenced input: peripheral blood. The chain recombines TRBV29-1 with TRBJ1-2, with 8 bases that match TRBD1. CDR3 in amino acids: CSARTGYYGYTF. Here the CDR3 DNA reads TGCAGCGCGCGGACAGGGTACTATGGCTACACCTTC.